A single sample is the source of the 17 T cell receptor beta chains below, sequenced in a study of cytomegalovirus exposure and HLA in healthy donors. Amplification used 60 Vbeta primers and 13 Jbeta primers. The data were produced by immunoSEQ multiplex PCR, yet TCRdb's version contains in-frame clones alone and is incomplete. The table has roughly 97,000 clones, almost 80% seen once. Material: PBMCs. All receptors come from a man aged 60 to 69 in good health and CMV-seropositive.

This clone has more than one count but fewer than ten. This chain links TRBV27 with TRBJ2-7, with 12 bases aligning to TRBD2. J lost 4 bases, V lost 5 bases, and 9 bases had no gene match. CDR3 length: 16 residues. Germline V CDR1 and CDR2: MNHEY, SMNVEV (reference sequence). The CDR3 here is CASSPRPGLAGYEQYF. Here the CDR3 DNA reads TGTGCCAGCAGTCCCCGACCGGGACTAGCGGGTTACGAGCAGTACTTC.

The rearrangement links TRBV14 to TRBJ2-5; possible D gene TRBD1, 5 bases. Trimming left V 3 bases short and J 5 bases short, with 16 bases between. This CDR3 is built from 15 residues. CDR1 is SGHDN, CDR2 FVKESK, per germline. The CDR3 DNA follows: TGTGCCAGCAGCCACCCTCAGGGCAAGGTGGAGACCCAGTACTTC. This encodes CASSHPQGKVETQYF.

The genes are TRBV7-9 and TRBJ2-7, with 7 bases that match TRBD1. This CDR3 region has 14 residues. The trim removed 5 bases at V and 3 bases at J, leaving 7 bases unmatched. The germline CDR1 and CDR2 sequences are SEHNR and FQNEAQ (reference sequence). The DNA for the CDR3 is TGTGCCAGCAGCGGCCGGGACAGTTACTACGAGCAGTACTTC. This translates into CASSGRDSYYEQYF.

V usage is TRBV29-1 and J usage is TRBJ1-1; a possible D gene is TRBD1 (5 bases). CDR1 and CDR2 (germline): SQVTM, ANQGSEA. This CDR3 is 13 amino acids long. V shed 4 bases and J shed 4 bases, with 13 bases lying between them. CDR3 nucleotides: TGCAGCGTTGCTGGCGGAGGGGTCACTGAAGCTTTCTTT. It codes for CSVAGGGVTEAFF.

The CDR3 is CAWRAGLAWNEQFF. CDR3 nucleotide sequence: TGTGCCTGGAGGGCGGGACTAGCGTGGAATGAGCAGTTCTTC. The chain links TRBV30 to TRBJ2-1; TRBD2 matches at 10 bases. CDR1 is GTSNPN, CDR2 SVGIG, per germline (reference sequence). The CDR3 runs 14 residues. Trimming removed 3 bases from V and 7 bases from J; junction bases left unmatched: 6. The full variable domain, rest sourced from reference TRBV30 and TRBJ2-1, is SQTIHQWPATLVQPVGSPLSLECTVEGTSNPNLYWYRQAAGRGLQLLFYSVGIGQISSEVPQNLSASRPQDRQFILSSKKLLLSDSGFYLCAWRAGLAWNEQFFGPGTRLTVL.

The chain carries TRBV5-1 and TRBJ1-4; D is perhaps TRBD1 (6 bases). The CDR3 covers 16 residues. Trimming took off 4 bases at V and 4 bases at J, with 17 bases between the two ends. Germline CDR1 is SGHRS and CDR2 is YFSETQ. The CDR3 sequence is CASSDVRGAGNEKLFF. The CDR3, as DNA: TGCGCCAGCAGCGATGTACGGGGGGCGGGTAATGAAAAACTGTTTTTT.

The chain couples TRBV27 to TRBJ1-5; TRBD1 agrees at 8 bases. J lost 7 bases, V lost 5 bases, and 7 bases had no gene match. CDR1 is MNHEY, CDR2 SMNVEV, per germline (reference sequence). This CDR3 has 14 residues. The CDR3 DNA is TGTGCCAGCAGTAAACTGGACAGGGACCAGCCCCAGCATTTT. Translated: CASSKLDRDQPQHF.

This clone was found a few times. This chain connects TRBV5-3 to TRBJ1-2; D is possibly TRBD1 (6 bases). TRBV5-3 is flagged as an ORF with uncertain function. Trimming pared 8 bases from V and 6 bases from J, leaving 20 bases between. This CDR3 has 14 amino acids. The CDR3 loop reads CASSHVGGRDGYTF. In DNA form, the CDR3 reads TGTGCCAGCAGCCATGTAGGGGGAAGGGATGGCTACACCTTC.

This sequence joins TRBV6-1 and TRBJ1-5; D not certain. Trimming stripped 6 bases from V and 1 base from J, with 13 bases between. Germline V lookup: CDR1 MNHNS, CDR2 SASEGT. This CDR3 contains 15 residues. This chain's CDR3 is CASSAPPGSNQPQHF. Here the CDR3 DNA reads TGTGCCAGCAGCGCACCTCCGGGGAGCAATCAGCCCCAGCATTTT.

This chain joins TRBV27 and TRBJ1-6; D gene unclear. CDR3 size: 15 residues. Germline V gene data show CDR1 as MNHEY and CDR2 as SMNVEV (reference sequence). With 0 bases removed from V and 4 bases from J, the gap between germline ends came to 7 bases. This CDR3 is CASSLSGTYNSPLHF. For the CDR3, the DNA is TGTGCCAGCAGTTTATCGGGCACTTATAATTCACCCCTCCACTTT.

In this sample, this clone turned up a few times. This chain joins TRBV19 and TRBJ1-3; D is unresolved. There are 14 residues in the CDR3. The V and J ends lost 5 bases and 4 bases respectively, with 12 bases between them. CDR1 LNHDA and CDR2 SQIVND come from the germline V gene (reference sequence). Here the CDR3 reads CASSVSVSGNTIYF. The CDR3 DNA is TGTGCCAGTAGTGTAAGCGTGTCCGGAAACACCATATATTTT.

V gene TRBV6-1 combines with J gene TRBJ1-4, with 8 bases identical to TRBD1. After removal of 8 bases from V and 3 bases from J, the junction contained 5 bases not matched to a gene. Looked up from germline, CDR1 is MNHNS and CDR2 is SASEGT. The CDR3 length is 14 residues. In nucleotides, the CDR3 is TGTGCCAGCGACTCAGGGGGCCCTAATGAAAAACTGTTTTTT. Translating gives CASDSGGPNEKLFF.

The V and J genes are TRBV14 and TRBJ2-5; 12 bases fit TRBD2. CDR1 is SGHDN and CDR2 is FVKESK in the germline V gene. The V segment lost 5 bases and the J segment 5 bases; nucleotides outside the gene matches: 9. This CDR3 has 16 residues. In nucleotides, the CDR3 is TGTGCCAGCAGCTGGATTCGGACTAGCGGGGCGGAGACCCAGTACTTC. Amino acid sequence: CASSWIRTSGAETQYF.

The rearrangement uses TRBV2 and TRBJ2-3; 7 positions agree with TRBD1. Germline V gives CDR1 SNHLY, CDR2 FYNNEI. V gave up 7 bases and J gave up 8 bases; unmatched junction bases: 9. The CDR3 spans 13 residues. The CDR3 spells CASNRQGPGTQYF. CDR3 nucleotides: TGTGCCAGCAACCGACAGGGACCAGGTACGCAGTATTTT.

This rearrangement joins TRBV4-1 to TRBJ1-3; D is perhaps TRBD1 (5 bases). Germline CDR1 and CDR2: MGHRA and YSYEKL. The CDR3 has 16 residues. The germline V and J ends were trimmed by 4 bases and 0 bases, with 13 bases remaining between them. CDR3 residues: CASSRQPGSSGNTIYF. As DNA, the CDR3 is TGCGCCAGCAGCCGGCAACCAGGGTCCTCTGGAAACACCATATATTTT.

The chain has TRBV27 and TRBJ2-6; the match to TRBD1 covers 9 bases. Trimming removed 6 bases from V and 2 bases from J; junction bases left unmatched: 8. This CDR3 comprises 17 residues. From germline, CDR1 is MNHEY and CDR2 SMNVEV (reference sequence). Here the CDR3 reads CASRPGQGLPGANVLTF. The CDR3 DNA reads as TGTGCCAGCAGACCGGGACAGGGTTTACCTGGGGCCAACGTCCTGACTTTC.

The chain uses TRBV18 and TRBJ2-5, with 9 bases that match TRBD2. The CDR3 is 14 amino acids. V lost 4 bases to trimming and J lost 1 base; unmatched junction nucleotides: 1. CDR1 KGHSH and CDR2 LQKENI come from the germline V gene. The CDR3 nucleotides are TGTGCCAGCTCACTGACTAGCGGCCAAGAGACCCAGTACTTC. Translating gives CASSLTSGQETQYF.